The clone carrying this T cell receptor beta chain was seen repeatedly, ten times or more. The data belong to a study of breast tumors, draining lymph nodes, adjacent tissues. The lymph nodes were axillary draining lymph nodes from breast cancer patients. TCRdb re-called the multiplex PCR reads through MiXCR, storing one row per CDR3 protein. This repertoire shows approximately 180,000 distinct CDR3 sequences, about 33% found once; its top ten account for roughly 3.8%. Per the germline V gene, CDR1 is LNHNV and CDR2 is YYDKDF (reference sequence). This CDR3 contains 15 residues. V was pared by 0 bases and J by 1 base, with 9 bases between.

This clonotype originated in a female donor with breast cancer. Some clones in this sample may be carry-over from other donors' samples. Input material: axillary lymph node tissue. The chain uses TRBV15 and TRBJ2-5, with a weak D call TRBD2 (5 bases). CDR3 sequence reads: CATSRDIGVQETQYF. CDR3 DNA sequence: TGTGCCACCAGCAGAGATATCGGGGTCCAAGAGACCCAGTACTTC.